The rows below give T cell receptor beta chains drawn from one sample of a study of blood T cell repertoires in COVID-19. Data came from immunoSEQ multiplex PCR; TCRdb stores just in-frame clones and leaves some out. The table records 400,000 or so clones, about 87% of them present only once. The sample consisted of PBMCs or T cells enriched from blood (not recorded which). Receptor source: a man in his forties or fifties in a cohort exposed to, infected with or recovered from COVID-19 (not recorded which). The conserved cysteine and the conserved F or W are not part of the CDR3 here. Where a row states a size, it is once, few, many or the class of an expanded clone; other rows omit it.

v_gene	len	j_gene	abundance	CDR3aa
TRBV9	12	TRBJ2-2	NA	ASSVGLGSGELF
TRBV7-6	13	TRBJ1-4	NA	ASSFSSGADEKLF
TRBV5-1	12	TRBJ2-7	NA	ASSRDRGSYEQY
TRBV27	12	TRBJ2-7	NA	ASGRLAEGYEQY
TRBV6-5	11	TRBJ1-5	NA	ASSQGKGQPQH
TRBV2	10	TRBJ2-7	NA	ASSVDTYEQY
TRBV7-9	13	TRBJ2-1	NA	ASSPQREGLHEQF
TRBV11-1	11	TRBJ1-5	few	ASSLTAGQPQH
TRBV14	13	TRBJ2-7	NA	ASSRGQGLAYEQY
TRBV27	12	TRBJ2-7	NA	ASSLAGGPGEQY
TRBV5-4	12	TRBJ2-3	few	ASSLGQFTDTQY
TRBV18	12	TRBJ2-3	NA	ASSPISGTDTQY
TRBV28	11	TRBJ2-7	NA	ASSGSGRGEQY
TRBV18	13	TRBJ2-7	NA	ASSPPAGQEGEQY
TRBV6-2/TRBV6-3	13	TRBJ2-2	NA	ASSPDRGGTGELF
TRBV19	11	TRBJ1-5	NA	ATQGGLNQPQH
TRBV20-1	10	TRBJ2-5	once	SASKAGGLLY
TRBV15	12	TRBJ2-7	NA	ATSSPRVSYEQY
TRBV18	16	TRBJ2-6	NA	ASSPPGQGDPGANVLT
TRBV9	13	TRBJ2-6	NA	ASSLRQGGANVLT
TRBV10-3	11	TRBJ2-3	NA	AIRTSGTDTQY
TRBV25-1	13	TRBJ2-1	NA	ASSDVRVGRGEQF
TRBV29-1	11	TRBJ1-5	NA	SVAGETHQPQH
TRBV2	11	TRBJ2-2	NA	ASNFANTGELF
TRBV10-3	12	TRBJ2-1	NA	AISGGRGPNEQF
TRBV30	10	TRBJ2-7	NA	AWTRGGGEQY
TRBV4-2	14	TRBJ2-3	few	ASSQAAGTSTDTQY
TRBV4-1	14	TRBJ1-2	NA	ASSQPRQGKGSGYT
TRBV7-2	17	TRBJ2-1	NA	ASSRRTSGRAPAYNEQF